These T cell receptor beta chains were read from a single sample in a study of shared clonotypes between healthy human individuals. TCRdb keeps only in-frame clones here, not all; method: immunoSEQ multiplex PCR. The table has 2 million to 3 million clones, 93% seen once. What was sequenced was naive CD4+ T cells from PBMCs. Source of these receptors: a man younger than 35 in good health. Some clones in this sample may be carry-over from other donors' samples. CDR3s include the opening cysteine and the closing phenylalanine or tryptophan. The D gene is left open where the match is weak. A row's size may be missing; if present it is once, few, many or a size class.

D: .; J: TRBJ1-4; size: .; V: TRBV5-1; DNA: TGCGCCAGCAGCTTGGTTCCGAAGATGGGAACTAATGAAAAACTGTTTTTT; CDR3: CASSLVPKMGTNEKLFF
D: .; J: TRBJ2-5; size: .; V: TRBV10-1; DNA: TGCGCCAGCAGTGAGTCTGGGCTAGCGAGGATCGGAGAGACCCAGTACTTC; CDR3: CASSESGLARIGETQYF
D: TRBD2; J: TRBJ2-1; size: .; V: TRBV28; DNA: TGTGCCAGCAGTTTAACCGCTAGCGGTACCTACAATGAGCAGTTCTTC; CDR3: CASSLTASGTYNEQFF
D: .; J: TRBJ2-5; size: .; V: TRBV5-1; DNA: TGCGCCAGCAGCCCAATACCGACAGATTCTGAGACCCAGTACTTC; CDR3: CASSPIPTDSETQYF
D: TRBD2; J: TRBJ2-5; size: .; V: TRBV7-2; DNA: TGTGCCAGCAGCTTAGCTGGACTAGCGGGAGAGGAGCAGTACTTC; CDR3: CASSLAGLAGEEQYF
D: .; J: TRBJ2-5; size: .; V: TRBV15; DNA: TGTGCCACCAGCAACCCCGGGGGCCGGGCCCAGTACTTC; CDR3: CATSNPGGRAQYF
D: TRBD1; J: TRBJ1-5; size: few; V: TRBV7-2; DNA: TGTGCCAGCAGCTCACAGGGGAGCAATCAGCCCCAGCATTTT; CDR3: CASSSQGSNQPQHF
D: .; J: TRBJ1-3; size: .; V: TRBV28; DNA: TGTGCCAGCAGCTCCGCCCCAGGAAACACCATATATTTT; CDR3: CASSSAPGNTIYF
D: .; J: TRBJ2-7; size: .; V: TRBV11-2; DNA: TGTGCCAGCAGCTCGGGTGGGGCCTTCAACTACGAGCAGTACTTC; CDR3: CASSSGGAFNYEQYF
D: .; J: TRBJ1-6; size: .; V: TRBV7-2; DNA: TGTGCCAGCAGCCGCCAGGGGATAGCAGCTTCACCCCTCCACTTT; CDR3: CASSRQGIAASPLHF
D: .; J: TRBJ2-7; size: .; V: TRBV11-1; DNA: TGTGCCAGCAGCTTAGGCAGCCTCTACGAGCAGTACTTC; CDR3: CASSLGSLYEQYF
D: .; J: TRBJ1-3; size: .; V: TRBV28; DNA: TGTGCCAGCAGTCCGGGGGATAGCTCTGGAAACACCATATATTTT; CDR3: CASSPGDSSGNTIYF
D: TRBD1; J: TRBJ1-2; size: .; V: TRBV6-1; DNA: TGTGCCAGCAGTGCCACAGGGGAAGGGTATGGCTACACCTTC; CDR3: CASSATGEGYGYTF
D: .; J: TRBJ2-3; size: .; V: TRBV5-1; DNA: TGCGCCAGCAGCCCCGACTGGGAGGGGGCAGTGGCAGATACGCAGTATTTT; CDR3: CASSPDWEGAVADTQYF
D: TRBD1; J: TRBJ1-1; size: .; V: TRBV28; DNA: TGTGCCAGCACTTCACAGGGGGCGGCCGAAGCTTTCTTT; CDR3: CASTSQGAAEAFF
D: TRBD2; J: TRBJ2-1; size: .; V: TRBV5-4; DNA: TGTGCCAGCAGCACCACTAGCGGGAGCTCGATCGGCGAGCAGTTCTTC; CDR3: CASSTTSGSSIGEQFF
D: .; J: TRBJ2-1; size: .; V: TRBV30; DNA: TGTGCCTGGAGTGTAGGAACGAGCTCCTACAATGAGCAGTTCTTC; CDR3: CAWSVGTSSYNEQFF
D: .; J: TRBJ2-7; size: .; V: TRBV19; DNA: TGTGCCAGTAGTTCTATAGGGACCCTATGGGAGCAGTACTTC; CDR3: CASSSIGTLWEQYF
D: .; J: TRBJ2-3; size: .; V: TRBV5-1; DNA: TGCGCCAGCAGTCTAGGACTGGGGCCGGAGACGCAGTATTTT; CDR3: CASSLGLGPETQYF
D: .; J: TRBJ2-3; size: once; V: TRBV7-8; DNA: TGTGCCAGCAGCTTAGACACACTCGCCACGGGCACAGATACGCAGTATTTT; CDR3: CASSLDTLATGTDTQYF
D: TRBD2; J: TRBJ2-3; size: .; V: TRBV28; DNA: TGTGCCAGCAGTTTAGTTGGGTCTAGCGGATCTAGCACAGATACGCAGTATTTT; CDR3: CASSLVGSSGSSTDTQYF
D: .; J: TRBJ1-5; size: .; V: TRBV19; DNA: TGTGCCAGTAGTATAAGAGAGTATAGCAATCAGCCCCAGCATTTT; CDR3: CASSIREYSNQPQHF
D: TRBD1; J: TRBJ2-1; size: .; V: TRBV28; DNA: TGTGCCAGCAGTCCTCCGGGACAGGGTAAGCAGTTCTTC; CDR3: CASSPPGQGKQFF
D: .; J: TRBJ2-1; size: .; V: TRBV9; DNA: TGTGCCAGCAGCGTTTTGGGACAAACCTACAATGAGCAGTTCTTC; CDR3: CASSVLGQTYNEQFF
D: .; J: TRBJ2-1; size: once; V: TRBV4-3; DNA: TGCGCCAGCAGCCAAGAAGGGCAGACCTACAATGAGCAGTTCTTC; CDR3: CASSQEGQTYNEQFF
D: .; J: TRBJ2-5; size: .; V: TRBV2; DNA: TGTGCCAGCAGCAGGGGACCGACGGAGACCCAGTACTTC; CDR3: CASSRGPTETQYF
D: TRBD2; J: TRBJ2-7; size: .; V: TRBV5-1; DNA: TGCGCCAGCGGCCCAGGGCTGACTAGCGGGAGTTCGGCCTCCTACGAGCAGTACTTC; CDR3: CASGPGLTSGSSASYEQYF
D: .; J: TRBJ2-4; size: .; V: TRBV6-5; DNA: TGTGCCAGCAGTCCTACTCCAGTAAACCCCATTCAGTACTTC; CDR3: CASSPTPVNPIQYF
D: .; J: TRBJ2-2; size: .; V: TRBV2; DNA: TGTGCCAGCAGTGAAATGGGTAGGGCGTCCGGGGAGCTGTTTTTT; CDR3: CASSEMGRASGELFF
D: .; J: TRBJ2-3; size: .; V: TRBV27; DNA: TGTGCCAGCAGTTGGCAGAACACAGATACGCAGTATTTT; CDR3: CASSWQNTDTQYF
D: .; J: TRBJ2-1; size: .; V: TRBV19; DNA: TGTGCCACCAATGGGTACCCGACCTACAATGAGCAGTTCTTC; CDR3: CATNGYPTYNEQFF
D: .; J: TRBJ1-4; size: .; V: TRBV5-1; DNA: TGCGCCAGCAGTACCCGACGGGGAAGCAATGAAAAACTGTTTTTT; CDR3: CASSTRRGSNEKLFF
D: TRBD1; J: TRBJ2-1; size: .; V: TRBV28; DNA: TGTGCCAGCAGTATTCCGGGACAGGGGGCCTACAATGAGCAGTTCTTC; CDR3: CASSIPGQGAYNEQFF
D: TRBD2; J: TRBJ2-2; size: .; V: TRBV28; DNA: TGTGCCAGCAGTTCTACTCGACTAGCGGGAGATCGCACCGGGGAGCTGTTTTTT; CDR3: CASSSTRLAGDRTGELFF
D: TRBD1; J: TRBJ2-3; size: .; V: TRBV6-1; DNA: TGTGCCAGCAGTGGCGGGACAGGGGGCCTGGGGACAGATACGCAGTATTTT; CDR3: CASSGGTGGLGTDTQYF
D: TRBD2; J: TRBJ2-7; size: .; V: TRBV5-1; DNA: TGCGCCAGCAGCTTTGCTAGCGGGAGAGAGTACGAGCAGTACTTC; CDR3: CASSFASGREYEQYF
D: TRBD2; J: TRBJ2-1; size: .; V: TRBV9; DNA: TGTGCCAGCAGCGTGACTAGCGGGAGGAGGAATGAGCAGTTCTTC; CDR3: CASSVTSGRRNEQFF
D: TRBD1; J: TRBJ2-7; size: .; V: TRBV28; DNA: TGTGCCAGTTCTCGGGACAGGGGGTACGAGCAGTACTTC; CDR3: CASSRDRGYEQYF
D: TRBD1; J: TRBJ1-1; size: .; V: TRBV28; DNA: TGTGCCAGCAGTCCCGGACAGGGTGCCACTGAAGCTTTCTTT; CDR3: CASSPGQGATEAFF
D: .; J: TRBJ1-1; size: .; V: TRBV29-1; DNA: TGCAGCGTTGTTGGGAACAGATTGAACACTGAAGCTTTCTTT; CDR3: CSVVGNRLNTEAFF
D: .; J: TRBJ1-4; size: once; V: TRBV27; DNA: TGTGCCAGCAGGAAAGGACAGCTGAATGAAAAACTGTTTTTT; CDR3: CASRKGQLNEKLFF
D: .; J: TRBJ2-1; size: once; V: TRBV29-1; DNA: TGCAGCGTTGCTTATTACCTAGCCGGTGAGCAGTTCTTC; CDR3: CSVAYYLAGEQFF
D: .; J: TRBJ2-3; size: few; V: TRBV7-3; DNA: TGTGCCAGCAGCCCCTCCACAGATACGCAGTATTTT; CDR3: CASSPSTDTQYF
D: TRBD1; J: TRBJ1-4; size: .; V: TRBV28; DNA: TGTGCCAGCACCCGGGACAGGGGGATGGAAAAACTGTTTTTT; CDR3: CASTRDRGMEKLFF